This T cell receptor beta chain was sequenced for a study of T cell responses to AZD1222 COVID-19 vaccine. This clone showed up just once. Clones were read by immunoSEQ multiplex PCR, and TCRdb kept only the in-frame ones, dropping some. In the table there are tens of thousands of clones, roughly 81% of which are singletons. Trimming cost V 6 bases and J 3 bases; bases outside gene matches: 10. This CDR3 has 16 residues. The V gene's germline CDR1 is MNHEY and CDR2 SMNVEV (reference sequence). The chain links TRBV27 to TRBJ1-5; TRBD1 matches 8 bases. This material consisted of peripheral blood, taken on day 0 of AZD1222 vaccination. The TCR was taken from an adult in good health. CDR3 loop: CASSRGQGGANQPQHF. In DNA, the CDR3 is TGTGCCAGCAGCCGCGGACAGGGTGGGGCCAATCAGCCCCAGCATTTT.